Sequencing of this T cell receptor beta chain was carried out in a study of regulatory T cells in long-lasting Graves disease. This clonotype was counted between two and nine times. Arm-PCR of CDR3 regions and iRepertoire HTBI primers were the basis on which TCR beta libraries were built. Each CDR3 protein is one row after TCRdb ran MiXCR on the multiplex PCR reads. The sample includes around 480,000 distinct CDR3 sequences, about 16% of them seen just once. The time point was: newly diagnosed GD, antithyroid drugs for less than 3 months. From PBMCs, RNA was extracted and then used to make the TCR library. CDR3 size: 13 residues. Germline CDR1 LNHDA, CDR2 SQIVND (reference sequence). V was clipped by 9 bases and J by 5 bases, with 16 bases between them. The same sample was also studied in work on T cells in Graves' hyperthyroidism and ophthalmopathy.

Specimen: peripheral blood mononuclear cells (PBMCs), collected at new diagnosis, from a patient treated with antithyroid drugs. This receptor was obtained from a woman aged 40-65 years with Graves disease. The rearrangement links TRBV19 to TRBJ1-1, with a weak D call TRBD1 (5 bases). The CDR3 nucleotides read TGTGCCAGCTGGGGCTTCTGGGAGACTGAAGCTTTCTTT. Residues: CASWGFWETEAFF.